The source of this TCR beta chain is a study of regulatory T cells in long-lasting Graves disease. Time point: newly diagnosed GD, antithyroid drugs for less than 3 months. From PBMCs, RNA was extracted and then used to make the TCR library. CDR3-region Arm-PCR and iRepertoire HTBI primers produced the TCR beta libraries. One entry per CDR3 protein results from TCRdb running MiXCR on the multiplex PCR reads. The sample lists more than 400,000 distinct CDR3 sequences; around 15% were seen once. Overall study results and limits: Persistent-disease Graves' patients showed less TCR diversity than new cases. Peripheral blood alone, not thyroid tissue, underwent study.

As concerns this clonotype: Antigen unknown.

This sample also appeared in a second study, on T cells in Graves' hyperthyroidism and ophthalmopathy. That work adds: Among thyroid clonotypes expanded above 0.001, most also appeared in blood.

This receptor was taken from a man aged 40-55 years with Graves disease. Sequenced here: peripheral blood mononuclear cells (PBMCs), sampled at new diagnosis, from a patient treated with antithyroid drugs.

CDR3 nucleotide sequence: TGTGCCAGCAGTTTAGGCGGGAGGGCAACCTACGAGCAGTACTTC. Its protein product is CASSLGGRATYEQYF. The chain employs TRBV27 and TRBJ2-7; 9 bases are a match to TRBD2. The CDR3 totals 15 residues. Trimming at V came to 2 bases and at J to 2 bases, leaving 4 bases not matched to a gene. Germline V lookup: CDR1 MNHEY, CDR2 SMNVEV (reference sequence).